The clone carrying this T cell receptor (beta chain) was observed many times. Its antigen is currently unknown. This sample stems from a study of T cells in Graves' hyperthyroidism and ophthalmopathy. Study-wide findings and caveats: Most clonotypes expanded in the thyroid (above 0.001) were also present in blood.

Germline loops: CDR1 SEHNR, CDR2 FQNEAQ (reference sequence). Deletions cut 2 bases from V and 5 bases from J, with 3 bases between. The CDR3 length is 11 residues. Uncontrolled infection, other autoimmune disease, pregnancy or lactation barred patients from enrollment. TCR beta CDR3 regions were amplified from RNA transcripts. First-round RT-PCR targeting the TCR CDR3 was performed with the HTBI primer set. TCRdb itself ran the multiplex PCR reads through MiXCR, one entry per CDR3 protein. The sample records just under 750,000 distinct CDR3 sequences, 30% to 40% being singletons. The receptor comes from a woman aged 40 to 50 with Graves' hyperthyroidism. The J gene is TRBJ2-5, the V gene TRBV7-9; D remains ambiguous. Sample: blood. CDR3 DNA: TGTGCCAGCAGCTTATACGAGACCCAGTACTTC. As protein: CASSLYETQYF.